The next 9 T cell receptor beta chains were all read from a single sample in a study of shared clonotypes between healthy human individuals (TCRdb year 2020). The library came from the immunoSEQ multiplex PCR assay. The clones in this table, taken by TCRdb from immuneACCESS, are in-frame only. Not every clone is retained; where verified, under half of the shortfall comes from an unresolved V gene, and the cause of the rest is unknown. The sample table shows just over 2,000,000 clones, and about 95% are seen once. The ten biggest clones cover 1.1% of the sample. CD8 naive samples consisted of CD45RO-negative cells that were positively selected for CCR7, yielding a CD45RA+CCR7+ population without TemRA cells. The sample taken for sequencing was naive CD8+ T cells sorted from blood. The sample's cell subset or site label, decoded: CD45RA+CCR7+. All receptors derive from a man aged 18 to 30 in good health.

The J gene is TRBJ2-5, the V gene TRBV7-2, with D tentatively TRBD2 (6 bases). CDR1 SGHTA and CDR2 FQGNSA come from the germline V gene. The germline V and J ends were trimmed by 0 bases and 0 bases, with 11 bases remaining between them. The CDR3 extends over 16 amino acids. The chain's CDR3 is CASSLAGLKYQETQYF. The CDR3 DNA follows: TGTGCCAGCAGCTTAGCCGGACTAAAGTACCAAGAGACCCAGTACTTC.

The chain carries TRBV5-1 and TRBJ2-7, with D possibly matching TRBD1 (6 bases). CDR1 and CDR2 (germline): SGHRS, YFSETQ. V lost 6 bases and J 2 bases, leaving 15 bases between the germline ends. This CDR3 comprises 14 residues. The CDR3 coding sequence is TGCGCCAGCACCCTCCAGGGGTCCACCTACGAGCAGTACTTC. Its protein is CASTLQGSTYEQYF.

This chain's CDR3 is CASSLEMGESSYNEQFF. The CDR3 nucleotides read TGTGCCAGCAGCTTAGAAATGGGGGAGAGCTCCTACAATGAGCAGTTCTTC. The gene calls are TRBV13 and TRBJ2-1; D is tentatively TRBD1 or TRBD2 (5 bases each). V gave up 1 base and J gave up 0 bases, with 13 bases separating them. The CDR3 is 17 amino acids. Germline V gives CDR1 PRHDT, CDR2 FYEKMQ (reference sequence).

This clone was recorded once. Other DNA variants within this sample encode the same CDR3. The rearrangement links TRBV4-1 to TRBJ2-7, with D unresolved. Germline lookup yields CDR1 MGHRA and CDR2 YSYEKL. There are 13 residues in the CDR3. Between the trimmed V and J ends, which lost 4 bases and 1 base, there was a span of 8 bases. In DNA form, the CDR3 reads TGCGCCAGCAGCCTTGAAAGGTCCTACGAGCAGTACTTC. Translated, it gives CASSLERSYEQYF.

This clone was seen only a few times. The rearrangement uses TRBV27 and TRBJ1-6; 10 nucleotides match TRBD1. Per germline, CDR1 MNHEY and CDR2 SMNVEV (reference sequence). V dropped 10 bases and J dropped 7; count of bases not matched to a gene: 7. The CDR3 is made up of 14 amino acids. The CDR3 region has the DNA TGTGCCACATCCCGACAGGGGGCAAATTCACCCCTCCACTTT. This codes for CATSRQGANSPLHF.

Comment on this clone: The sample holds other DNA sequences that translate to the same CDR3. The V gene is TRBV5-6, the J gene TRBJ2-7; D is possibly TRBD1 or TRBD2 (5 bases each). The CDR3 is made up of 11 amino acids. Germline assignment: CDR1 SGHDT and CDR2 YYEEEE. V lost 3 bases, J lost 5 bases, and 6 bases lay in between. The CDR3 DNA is TGTGCCAGCAGCTGGGGGAACGAGCAGTACTTC. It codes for CASSWGNEQYF.

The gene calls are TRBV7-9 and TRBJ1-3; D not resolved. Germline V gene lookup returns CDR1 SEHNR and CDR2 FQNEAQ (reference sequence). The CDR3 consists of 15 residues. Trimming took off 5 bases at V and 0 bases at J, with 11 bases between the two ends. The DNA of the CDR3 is TGTGCCAGCAGCCTAACCCCCAGCTCTGGAAACACCATATATTTT. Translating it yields CASSLTPSSGNTIYF.

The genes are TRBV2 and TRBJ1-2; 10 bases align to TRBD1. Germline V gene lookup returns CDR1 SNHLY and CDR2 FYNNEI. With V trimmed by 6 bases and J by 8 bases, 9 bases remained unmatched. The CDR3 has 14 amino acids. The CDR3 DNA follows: TGTGCCAGCAGCCCTCGGGACAGGGGTGAAGGCTACACCTTC. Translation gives CASSPRDRGEGYTF.

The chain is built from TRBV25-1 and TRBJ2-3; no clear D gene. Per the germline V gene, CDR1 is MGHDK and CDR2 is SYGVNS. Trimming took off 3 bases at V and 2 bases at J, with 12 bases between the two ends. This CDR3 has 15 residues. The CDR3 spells CASSDSNAYTDTQYF. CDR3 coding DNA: TGTGCCAGCAGTGACTCGAACGCCTACACAGATACGCAGTATTTT.